This T cell receptor beta chain emerged from a study of shared T cell receptors in the human thymus. Some clones are missing from TCRdb's copy, which holds only in-frame ones; the method was immunoSEQ multiplex PCR. In the table there are about 730,000 clones, 70% to 90% of which are singletons. The CDR3 runs 14 residues. Germline assignment: CDR1 MDHEN and CDR2 SYDVKM. Trimming took 6 bases from V and 0 from J; bases not matched to a gene: 4. The data were also submitted as part of a second study, on human thymus T cells. That source notes: Resections that were taken during corrective heart surgery supplied the thymus tissue.

Material for sequencing was thymocytes. This chain uses TRBV28 with TRBJ1-1; 7 bases map to TRBD1. This TCR came from a girl less than two years old with a congenital heart defect. CDR3 region: CASSTGQMNTEAFF. CDR3 in DNA: TGTGCCAGCAGCACGGGACAGATGAACACTGAAGCTTTCTTT.